Following are 11 T cell receptor beta chains from one sample sequenced in a study of blood T cell repertoires in COVID-19. Profiled with immunoSEQ multiplex PCR; TCRdb holds only in-frame clones, not every one. The data contain 70,000 to 90,000 clones, around 78% of them singletons. Sequencing used peripheral blood. These receptors were obtained from a human donor in a cohort sampled during active COVID-19.

This clone was counted once. V and J are TRBV5-6 and TRBJ1-1; D call uncertain. V lost 2 bases, J lost 6 bases, and 11 bases lay in between. There are 13 residues in the CDR3. The germline V gene encodes CDR1 SGHDT and CDR2 YYEEEE. CDR3 sequence: CASSFFRIAEAFF. As DNA, the CDR3 is TGTGCCAGCAGCTTTTTCAGGATAGCTGAAGCTTTCTTT.

CDR3 region: CASSPAVETEAFF. The CDR3 DNA reads as TGTGCCAGCTCACCCGCCGTCGAGACTGAAGCTTTCTTT. This chain connects TRBV18 to TRBJ1-1; D is unclear. This CDR3 is built from 13 residues. Per the germline V gene, CDR1 is KGHSH and CDR2 is LQKENI. V was clipped by 3 bases and J by 5 bases, with 10 bases between them.

This clone occurred once. V is TRBV2 and J is TRBJ2-1, with 8 bases lining up with TRBD2. The germline gives CDR1 SNHLY, CDR2 FYNNEI. The CDR3 length is 17 residues. The junction had 10 bases not matched to a gene; V was cut back by 0 bases and J by 6 bases. CDR3 in amino acids: CASSEALGIAGSNEQFF. DNA for the CDR3: TGTGCCAGCAGTGAAGCGCTGGGAATAGCGGGGAGCAATGAGCAGTTCTTC.

Of note for this clone: The sample holds other DNA sequences that translate to the same CDR3. The chain links TRBV30 to TRBJ2-7, with TRBD2 matching 9 bases. This CDR3 has 14 residues. With 0 bases clipped from V and 5 bases from J, the junction kept 5 bases outside the gene matches. Germline V CDR1 and CDR2: GTSNPN, SVGIG (reference sequence). CDR3 nucleotide sequence: TGTGCCTGGAGTGTGGGCGGGGGGGCAGACGAGCAGTACTTC. This sequence encodes CAWSVGGGADEQYF. Combining the CDR3 with reference TRBV30 and TRBJ2-7 gives the whole variable domain SQTIHQWPATLVQPVGSPLSLECTVEGTSNPNLYWYRQAAGRGLQLLFYSVGIGQISSEVPQNLSASRPQDRQFILSSKKLLLSDSGFYLCAWSVGGGADEQYFGPGTRLTVT.

The chain combines TRBV19 with TRBJ1-1, with D perhaps matching TRBD1 (5 bases). CDR1 is LNHDA, CDR2 SQIVND, per germline (reference sequence). V dropped 9 bases and J dropped 4 bases, with 6 bases sitting between them. This CDR3 region has 10 residues. The CDR3 is CASGGTEAFF. CDR3 DNA: TGTGCCAGCGGGGGCACTGAAGCTTTCTTT. Combining the CDR3 with reference TRBV19 and TRBJ1-1 gives the whole variable domain DGGITQSPKYLFRKEGQNVTLSCEQNLNHDAMYWYRQDPGQGLRLIYYSQIVNDFQKGDIAEGYSVSREKKESFPLTVTSAQKNPTAFYLCASGGTEAFFGQGTRLTVV.

The genes are TRBV24-1 and TRBJ1-2, with 7 nucleotides matching TRBD1. CDR3 length: 14 residues. CDR1 and CDR2 (germline): KGHDR, SFDVKD. V lost 4 bases and J lost 8; bases outside the gene matches: 9. CDR3: CATSDPDRVGGYTF. Here the CDR3 DNA reads TGTGCCACCAGTGACCCAGACAGGGTAGGGGGCTACACCTTC.

This chain links TRBV19 with TRBJ1-1; 9 nucleotides line up with TRBD1. Germline V gene data show CDR1 as LNHDA and CDR2 as SQIVND (reference sequence). The CDR3 loop spans 15 amino acids. V trimming: 4 bases; J trimming: 7 bases; junction bases outside the gene matches: 10. The CDR3 DNA sequence: TGTGCCAGTAGTACCATCGGACAGGGGCATATTGAAGCTTTCTTT. Translation: CASSTIGQGHIEAFF.

The CDR3 region is CASSLPWTSGSGDEQYV. The CDR3 DNA reads TGTGCCAGCAGCCTTCCTTGGACTAGCGGGAGTGGCGACGAGCAGTACGTC. The chain is built from TRBV7-9 and TRBJ2-7; 13 nucleotides match TRBD2. CDR3 size: 17 residues. Trimming took 5 bases from V and 5 from J; bases not matched to a gene: 12. CDR1 and CDR2 from the germline V gene are SEHNR and FQNEAQ (reference sequence).

This clone was recorded at least ten times. The chain couples TRBV28 to TRBJ2-7; the match to TRBD1 covers 12 bases. The V and J ends lost 6 bases and 1 base, in that order; junction bases with no gene match: 1. This CDR3 region has 14 residues. Germline values: CDR1 MDHEN, CDR2 SYDVKM. CDR3 residues: CASRGQGASYEQYF. The CDR3, as DNA: TGTGCCAGCAGGGGACAGGGGGCTTCCTACGAGCAGTACTTC. Based on the CDR3 plus reference TRBV28 and TRBJ2-7, the full variable domain is DVKVTQSSRYLVKRTGEKVFLECVQDMDHENMFWYRQDPGLGLRLIYFSYDVKMKEKGDIPEGYSVSREKKERFSLILESASTNQTSMYLCASRGQGASYEQYFGPGTRLTVT.

CDR3 loop: CASSAGTGVEQFF. The CDR3, as DNA: TGTGCCAGCAGCGCAGGGACAGGGGTTGAGCAGTTCTTC. The V and J genes are TRBV9 and TRBJ2-1, with 10 bases identical to TRBD1. CDR3 length: 13 amino acids. The junction had 3 bases not matched to a gene; V was cut back by 3 bases and J by 9 bases. Germline loops: CDR1 SGDLS, CDR2 YYNGEE.

The genes are TRBV3-1 (or the pseudogene TRBV3-2) and TRBJ1-1, with D perhaps TRBD1 (5 bases). CDR3 size: 15 residues. Trimming shortened V by 0 bases and J by 1 base, and 9 bases separated the two germline ends. Germline V gene lookup returns CDR1 LGHDT and CDR2 YNNKEL (reference sequence). CDR3 region: CASSQELGGNTEAFF. The CDR3 DNA sequence: TGTGCCAGCAGCCAAGAGTTGGGGGGGAACACTGAAGCTTTCTTT.